The present TCR beta chain was sequenced within a study of blood T cell repertoires in COVID-19. Per the original methods: The assay estimated nucleated cells by amplifying reference gene primers. Libraries were prepared by immunoSEQ multiplex PCR; TCRdb keeps only in-frame clonotypes and omits some of them. Clone size and the V and J calls come from that table; the DNA yielded D and trimming. The sample holds about 61,000 clones, around 85% seen once. With 2 bases clipped from V and 7 bases from J, the junction kept 9 bases outside the gene matches. The CDR3 has 16 residues. CDR1 SGHNT and CDR2 YYREEE come from the germline V gene (reference sequence).

The sequence came from a man between 65 and 80 years old with acute or convalescent COVID-19. Material for sequencing was peripheral blood. The rearrangement uses TRBV5-4 and TRBJ2-3; TRBD2 matches 11 bases. This CDR3 reads CASSFIAGGPSNTQYF. The CDR3 DNA reads as TGTGCCAGCAGCTTTATAGCGGGGGGGCCGAGTAATACGCAGTATTTT.